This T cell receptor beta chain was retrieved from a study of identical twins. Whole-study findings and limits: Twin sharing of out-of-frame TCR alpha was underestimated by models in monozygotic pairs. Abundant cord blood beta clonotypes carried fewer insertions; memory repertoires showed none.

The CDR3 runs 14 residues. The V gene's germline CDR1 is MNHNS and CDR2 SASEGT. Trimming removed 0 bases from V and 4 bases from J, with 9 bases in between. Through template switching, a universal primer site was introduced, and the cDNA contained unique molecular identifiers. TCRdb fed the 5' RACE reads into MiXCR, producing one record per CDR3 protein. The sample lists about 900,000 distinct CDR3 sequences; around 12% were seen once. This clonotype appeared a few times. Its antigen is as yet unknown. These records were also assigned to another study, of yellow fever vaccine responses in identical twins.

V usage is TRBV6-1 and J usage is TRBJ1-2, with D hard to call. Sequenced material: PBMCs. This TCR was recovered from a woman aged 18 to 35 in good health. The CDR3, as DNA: TGTGCCAGCAGTGAAGCGGGCGAGGGCTATGGCTACACCTTC. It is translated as CASSEAGEGYGYTF.